The sequence of this T cell receptor (beta chain) was determined in a study of shared clonotypes between healthy human individuals. Sequencing was performed with immunoSEQ multiplex PCR; in TCRdb, only in-frame clones are kept and a portion is missing. The table records some 900,000 clones, roughly 72% of them present only once. This clone was detected a few times. Germline V gives CDR1 SNHLY, CDR2 FYNNEI. CDR3 length: 14 amino acids. V lost 6 bases and J lost 10; bases outside the gene matches: 8. This sequence was found in a man between 18 and 35 years old in good health. The chain uses TRBV2 and TRBJ1-6; TRBD1 matches 8 bases. The specimen was memory CD4+ T cells sorted from blood. Regarding subset: CD45RA-negative fraction. This CDR3 reads CASSPGQGASPLHF. The CDR3 DNA reads TGTGCCAGCAGCCCCGGACAGGGAGCGTCACCCCTCCACTTT. Supplemented by reference TRBV2 and TRBJ1-6, the full variable domain reads EPEVTQTPSHQVTQMGQEVILRCVPISNHLYFYWYRQILGQKVEFLVSFYNNEISEKSEIFDDQFSVERPDGSNFTLKIRSTKLEDSAMYFCASSPGQGASPLHFGNGTRLTVT.